This T cell receptor beta chain was obtained from a study of OX40 agonist ivuxolimab in advanced cancers. Whole-study results and caveats: In CD8+ T cells, expanded clones were on average more numerous than in CD4+.

At baseline, cycle 4 day 1, and cycle 7 day 1, blood was sampled. The CDR3 spans 15 residues. Germline V lookup: CDR1 LNHDA, CDR2 SQIVND (reference sequence). The germline V and J ends were trimmed by 2 bases and 3 bases, with 12 bases remaining between them. Turning to this clone: Its antigen is currently unknown.

Only in-frame clones appear in the TCRdb table, and some are missing; sequencing was by immunoSEQ multiplex PCR. This table holds around 75,000 clones, approximately 89% found once. The TCR comes from an adult with an advanced solid tumor such as melanoma, head and neck, liver or kidney cancer. This specimen was CD4+ or CD8+ T cells sorted from blood, taken in a trial of the OX40 agonist ivuxolimab. V is TRBV19 and J is TRBJ2-3; D may be TRBD2 (5 bases). DNA for the CDR3: TGTGCCAGTAGTATATCCCAGCGGAATACAGATACGCAGTATTTT. It is translated as CASSISQRNTDTQYF.